What follows are 17 T cell receptor beta chains derived from one specimen sequenced in a study of T cells in Graves' hyperthyroidism and ophthalmopathy. Amplification of TCR beta CDR3 regions used RNA as the template. HTBI primers were the set used in a first-round RT-PCR of the TCR CDR3. TCRdb re-called the multiplex PCR reads through MiXCR, storing one row per CDR3 protein. The repertoire has some 690,000 distinct CDR3 sequences, about 18% of them found once; the top ten carry 15% to 18%. Source material: blood. The origin of the receptors is a man aged 45-65 years with Graves' hyperthyroidism.

This clonotype was observed at least ten times. V and J are TRBV6-2 or TRBV6-3 and TRBJ2-2; no clear D. Trimming removed 8 bases from V and 5 bases from J, with 9 bases in between. This CDR3 region has 12 residues. Germline loops: CDR1 MNHEY, CDR2 SVGEGT. Written as DNA, the CDR3 is TGTGCCAGCCGCGCCTTTACCGGGGAGCTGTTTTTT. It is translated as CASRAFTGELFF.

Ten or more counts support this clonotype. The rearrangement links TRBV28 to TRBJ1-1, with 9 bases matching TRBD1. CDR3 length: 14 residues. Trimming at V came to 4 bases and at J to 4 bases, leaving 4 bases not matched to a gene. Germline assignment: CDR1 MDHEN and CDR2 SYDVKM. In DNA form, the CDR3 reads TGTGCCAGCAGTTCGGGACAGGGAAGCACTGAAGCTTTCTTT. This codes for CASSSGQGSTEAFF.

This clonotype was detected a few times. The CDR3 here is CASSMGTYNEQFF. The CDR3 DNA sequence: TGTGCCAGTAGTATGGGCACCTACAATGAGCAGTTCTTC. The rearrangement joins TRBV19 to TRBJ2-1, with D hard to call. The CDR3 sequence is 13 residues long. Trimming shortened V by 3 bases and J by 2 bases, and 5 bases separated the two germline ends. Germline CDR1 and CDR2: LNHDA and SQIVND (reference sequence).

This clonotype was found a few times. The chain joins TRBV9 to TRBJ2-3; D might be TRBD1 (6 bases). CDR1 and CDR2 from the germline V gene are SGDLS and YYNGEE. This CDR3 is 15 amino acids long. Trimming took off 4 bases at V and 9 bases at J, with 21 bases between the two ends. For the CDR3, the DNA is TGTGCCAGCAGCTCGACGCAGGGGAGTGGTTCGACGCAGTATTTT. Encoded protein: CASSSTQGSGSTQYF.

This clonotype appeared a few times. It is unclear where the CDR3 begins or ends on the DNA, so no DNA is shown, and the CDR3 is as TCRdb lists it. This chain joins TRBV28 and TRBJ2-5; the D segment call TRBD1 is taken from the table without a DNA check. The CDR3 extends over 14 residues, inclusive of both ends. Per the germline V gene, CDR1 is MDHEN and CDR2 is SYDVKM. This chain's CDR3 is CASSSSDRVGTQYF.

About this clonotype itself: The junction departs from the called germline gene at one end, perhaps through a read error. The V gene is TRBV6-1, the J gene TRBJ2-7; 7 bases align to TRBD2. This CDR3 is built from 13 residues. Germline V gives CDR1 MNHNS, CDR2 SASEGT. The CDR3 reads CTSSKRDAYEQYF. The CDR3 DNA sequence: TGTACCAGCTCCAAGCGGGATGCCTACGAGCAGTACTTC.

This clonotype was picked up many times. The genes are TRBV7-9 and TRBJ2-1, with D tentatively TRBD2 (5 bases). This CDR3 has 16 residues. CDR1 and CDR2 from the germline V gene are SEHNR and FQNEAQ (reference sequence). Trimming took off 2 bases at V and 10 bases at J, with 21 bases between the two ends. The CDR3 region has the DNA TGTGCCAGCAGCTTATTGGCCGGACTCACACCGGGGGAGCAGTTCTTC. It codes for CASSLLAGLTPGEQFF.

This clonotype occurred a few times. This chain joins TRBV29-1 and TRBJ1-2; tentative D call: TRBD1 (5 bases). The germline V and J ends were trimmed by 4 bases and 3 bases, with 12 bases remaining between them. The CDR3 extends over 13 amino acids. CDR1 and CDR2 from the germline V gene are SQVTM and ANQGSEA. The CDR3 DNA follows: TGCAGCGTTGCCGAGACAGCAGACTATGGCTACACCTTC. It encodes CSVAETADYGYTF.

V usage is TRBV18 and J usage is TRBJ2-7, with a weak D call TRBD2 (6 bases). CDR1 is KGHSH, CDR2 LQKENI, per germline. Trimming pared 6 bases from V and 2 bases from J, leaving 17 bases between. This CDR3 contains 15 residues. The CDR3 sequence is CASSLGTSTTYEQYF. CDR3 DNA: TGTGCCAGCTCGCTTGGGACTTCCACCACCTACGAGCAGTACTTC.

This clonotype was seen many times. The chain links TRBV7-2 to TRBJ2-2, with D perhaps matching TRBD1 or TRBD2 (5 bases each). V was cut by 2 bases and J by 5 bases, with 12 bases left in between. Looked up from germline, CDR1 is SGHTA and CDR2 is FQGNSA. The CDR3 has 15 amino acids. The CDR3: CASSLREGPTGELFF. The CDR3 coding sequence is TGTGCCAGCAGCTTACGAGAGGGACCAACCGGGGAGCTGTTTTTT.

The chain has TRBV7-9 and TRBJ1-1; D unclear. The ends were cut back, 0 bases at V and 1 base at J, with 6 bases in the middle. Germline CDR1 and CDR2: SEHNR and FQNEAQ (reference sequence). There are 14 residues in the CDR3. The CDR3 DNA reads as TGTGCCAGCAGCTTAGCATCCAGGAACACTGAAGCTTTCTTT. Amino acids: CASSLASRNTEAFF.

To note about this clonotype: A junction end diverges from the germline sequence, so it may reflect a read error. The chain employs TRBV20-1 and TRBJ1-1; a weak D match, TRBD1 (6 bases). The germline gives CDR1 DFQATT, CDR2 SNEGSKA (reference sequence). The CDR3 is 13 amino acids. The CDR3 here is CSAPGHQNTEVFF. Written as DNA, the CDR3 is TGCAGTGCCCCGGGACACCAGAACACTGAAGTTTTCTTT.

This clonotype was observed many times. This rearrangement joins TRBV3-1 to TRBJ2-5; D is perhaps TRBD2 (6 bases). Trimming left V 6 bases short and J 5 bases short, with 16 bases between. The germline V gene encodes CDR1 LGHDT and CDR2 YNNKEL (reference sequence). The CDR3 sequence is 14 residues long. The CDR3 region is CASRAGSAGETQYF. CDR3 DNA: TGTGCCAGCAGAGCCGGGAGCGCGGGGGAGACCCAGTACTTC.

The rearrangement links TRBV6-1 to TRBJ1-4, with D uncertain. Germline lookup yields CDR1 MNHNS and CDR2 SASEGT. V shed 5 bases and J shed 8 bases, with 18 bases lying between them. CDR3 length: 15 amino acids. CDR3 nucleotide sequence: TGTGCCAGCAGTCCATTCGGGGAGAGGCCGGAAAAACTGTTTTTT. Translated: CASSPFGERPEKLFF.

This clonotype was picked up many times. This chain uses TRBV7-3 with TRBJ1-3, with TRBD1 as a possible D gene (5 bases). Germline V CDR1 and CDR2: SGHTA, FQGTGA. V lost 5 bases and J lost 1, with 12 bases in between. The CDR3 totals 15 residues. DNA of the CDR3: TGTGCCAGCAGCCCGTATCACAGGTCTGGAAACACCATATATTTT. This translates into CASSPYHRSGNTIYF.

This clonotype was detected ten times or more. The chain has TRBV11-2 and TRBJ2-3; 7 nucleotides agree with TRBD2. The CDR3 length is 16 residues. V gave up 3 bases and J gave up 5 bases; unmatched junction bases: 11. The V gene's germline CDR1 is SGHAT and CDR2 FQNNGV. Written as DNA, the CDR3 is TGTGCCAGCAGCTTGAGGCTAGCGGATACGGGAGATACGCAGTATTTT. Protein sequence: CASSLRLADTGDTQYF. The full variable domain, in which reference TRBV11-2 and TRBJ2-3 provide the parts outside the CDR3, is EAGVAQSPRYKIIEKRQSVAFWCNPISGHATLYWYQQILGQGPKLLIQFQNNGVVDDSQLPKDRFSAERLKGVDSTLKIQPAKLEDSAVYLCASSLRLADTGDTQYFGPGTRLTVL.

This clonotype has ten or more counts. This rearrangement joins TRBV20-1 to TRBJ2-1; D is uncertain. This CDR3 spans 10 amino acids. Trimming pared 6 bases from V and 5 bases from J, leaving 5 bases between. Germline V gene lookup returns CDR1 DFQATT and CDR2 SNEGSKA (reference sequence). The chain's CDR3 is CSASHNEQFF. CDR3 nucleotide sequence: TGCAGTGCCAGTCACAATGAGCAGTTCTTC.